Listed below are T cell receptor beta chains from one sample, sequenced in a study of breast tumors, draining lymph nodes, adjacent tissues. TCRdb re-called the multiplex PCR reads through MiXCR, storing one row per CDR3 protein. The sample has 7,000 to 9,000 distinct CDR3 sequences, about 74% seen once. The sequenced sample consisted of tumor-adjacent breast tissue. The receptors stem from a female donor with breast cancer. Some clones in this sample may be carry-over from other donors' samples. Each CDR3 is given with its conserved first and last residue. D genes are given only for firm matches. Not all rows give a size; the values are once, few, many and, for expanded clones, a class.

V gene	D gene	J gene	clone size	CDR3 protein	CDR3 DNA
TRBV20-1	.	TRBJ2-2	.	CSARGTGELFF	TGCAGTGCTAGAGGCACCGGGGAGCTGTTTTTT
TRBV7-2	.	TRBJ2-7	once	CASSLTAGRYEQYF	TGTGCCAGCAGCTTAACGGCGGGCCGCTACGAGCAGTACTTC
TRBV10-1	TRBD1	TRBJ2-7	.	CASSEGGTGYEQYF	TGCGCCAGCAGCGAGGGCGGGACAGGGTACGAGCAGTACTTC
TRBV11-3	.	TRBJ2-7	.	CASSLATGFQEQYF	TGTGCCAGCAGCTTAGCAACAGGGTTTCAAGAGCAGTACTTC
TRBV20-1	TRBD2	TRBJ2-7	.	CSASGTSGGNEQYF	TGCAGTGCTAGCGGTACTAGCGGGGGCAACGAGCAGTACTTC
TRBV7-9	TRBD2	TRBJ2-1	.	CASFGGSGHNEQFF	TGTGCCAGCTTTGGCGGGAGTGGCCACAATGAGCAGTTCTTC
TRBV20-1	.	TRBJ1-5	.	CSASTRGQPQHF	TGCAGTGCTAGCACTAGGGGGCAGCCCCAGCATTTT
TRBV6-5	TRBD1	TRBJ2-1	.	CASRRVGQGAGNEQFF	TGTGCCAGCAGACGAGTAGGACAGGGGGCCGGGAATGAGCAGTTCTTC
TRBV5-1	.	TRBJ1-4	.	CASSLGGTVPNEKLFF	TGCGCCAGCAGCTTGGGGGGGACGGTACCTAATGAAAAACTGTTTTTT
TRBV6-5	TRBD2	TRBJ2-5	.	CASSYSQPGTSIYQETQYF	TGTGCCAGCAGTTACTCACAACCCGGGACTAGCATCTACCAAGAGACCCAGTACTTC
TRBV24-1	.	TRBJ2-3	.	CATSDPPTDTQYF	TGTGCCACCAGTGATCCCCCCACAGATACGCAGTATTTT
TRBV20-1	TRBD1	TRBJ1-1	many	CSARRGQGTNEAFF	TGCAGTGCTAGGCGGGGACAGGGTACGAATGAAGCTTTCTTT
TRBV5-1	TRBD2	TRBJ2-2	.	CASSLPEGREVWTGELFF	TGCGCCAGCAGCTTGCCGGAAGGGCGGGAGGTATGGACCGGGGAGCTGTTTTTT
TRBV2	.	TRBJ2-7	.	CASSEGSSRSYEQYF	TGTGCCAGCAGTGAAGGGTCTAGCAGGTCCTACGAGCAGTACTTC
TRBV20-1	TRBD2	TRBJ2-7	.	CSASGRSYEQYF	TGCAGTGCTAGCGGGAGGTCCTACGAGCAGTACTTC
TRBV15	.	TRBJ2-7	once	CATSSTDFYEQYF	TGTGCCACCAGCAGTACCGACTTCTACGAGCAGTACTTC